These 23 T cell receptor beta chains were all obtained from the same sample, sequenced in a study of blood T cell repertoires in COVID-19. Assay: immunoSEQ multiplex PCR; the TCRdb copy retains only in-frame clones and omits some. The table lists 30,000 to 35,000 clones, 91% of them singletons. The sample taken for sequencing was peripheral blood. The origin of the receptors is a human donor with active COVID-19. The donor label of this sample is uncertain.

This clone was detected a few times. The DNA for the CDR3 is TGTGCCAGCAGCCAAGATTGCGAGGGCGCCGGTTACGAGCAGTACTTC. This translates into CASSQDCEGAGYEQYF. V usage is TRBV3-1 (or the pseudogene TRBV3-2) and J usage is TRBJ2-7; weak D call: TRBD2 (5 bases). CDR1 and CDR2 (germline): LGHDT, YNNKEL (reference sequence). The ends were cut back, 0 bases at V and 4 bases at J, with 16 bases in the middle. The CDR3 is 16 amino acids.

The chain uses TRBV15 and TRBJ2-3, with 9 bases lining up with TRBD2. The CDR3 sequence is 15 residues long. Germline V gene lookup returns CDR1 LNHNV and CDR2 YYDKDF (reference sequence). The V segment lost 5 bases and the J segment 2 bases; nucleotides outside the gene matches: 5. The CDR3 region has the DNA TGTGCCACCAGCCGGGAGCGGGGGGTCACAGATACGCAGTATTTT. It is translated as CATSRERGVTDTQYF.

On this clone: The same CDR3 arises from other DNA sequences in this sample as well. The rearrangement links TRBV9 to TRBJ2-1, with TRBD2 identical over 8 bases. Germline-derived CDR1 and CDR2 are SGDLS and YYNGEE. CDR3 length equals 15 residues. V shed 0 bases, J shed 4 bases, and the junction held 3 bases outside the gene matches. For the CDR3, the DNA is TGTGCCAGCAGCGTAGCCGGGGGGGGTTACAATGAGCAGTTCTTC. It translates to CASSVAGGGYNEQFF.

V and J are TRBV18 and TRBJ1-2; D gene unclear. Germline lookup yields CDR1 KGHSH and CDR2 LQKENI. The CDR3 is 15 residues long. V was clipped by 5 bases and J by 8 bases, with 21 bases between them. Here the CDR3 DNA reads TGTGCCAGCTCAGCCTCAGTTGTCCAGGATAACGGCTACACCTTC. Protein product: CASSASVVQDNGYTF.

The gene calls are TRBV5-1 and TRBJ1-2; TRBD1 matches at 7 bases. J lost 6 bases, V lost 4 bases, and 9 bases had no gene match. Germline V gene data show CDR1 as SGHRS and CDR2 as YFSETQ. The CDR3 runs to 14 residues. CDR3 sequence (DNA): TGCGCCAGCAGCCGAGGGGGCATTGGGAATGGCTACACCTTC. Residues: CASSRGGIGNGYTF.

The V gene is TRBV21-1, the J gene TRBJ2-3; the D call of TRBD2 is as the table states it, not checked on the DNA. TRBV21-1 is labeled a pseudogene. The CDR3 contains 12 residues. The CDR3 reads CKASGYTDTQYF. CDR3 DNA sequence: TGTAAAGCTAGCGGCTACACAGATACGCAGTATTTT.

This chain links TRBV6-5 with TRBJ1-5; D not certain. The V end lost 2 bases, the J end lost 2 bases, and 13 bases lay between the germline ends. CDR3 length equals 16 residues. Germline CDR1 reads MNHEY; CDR2 reads SVGAGI. This CDR3 is CASSYGLGLRNQPQHF. CDR3 in DNA: TGTGCCAGCAGTTACGGGTTGGGCTTGCGCAATCAGCCCCAGCATTTT.

The V and J genes are TRBV5-1 and TRBJ1-6, with 8 bases lining up with TRBD1. The CDR3 runs 13 residues. Germline-derived CDR1 and CDR2 are SGHRS and YFSETQ. V lost 3 bases and J lost 10; bases outside the gene matches: 3. The CDR3 loop is CASSSDRGSPLHF. CDR3 nucleotides: TGCGCCAGCAGCTCAGACAGGGGATCACCCCTCCACTTT.

The chain combines TRBV9 with TRBJ2-7, with a possible D match to TRBD1 (5 bases). This CDR3 is 18 amino acids long. With 0 bases removed from V and 7 bases from J, the gap between germline ends came to 26 bases. Germline-derived CDR1 and CDR2 are SGDLS and YYNGEE. CDR3 coding DNA: TGTGCCAGCAGCGTAGGCGGTCTTGGGCAGGGCCTCCAGGGTGAGCAGTACTTC. Amino acid sequence: CASSVGGLGQGLQGEQYF.

The rearrangement links TRBV27 to TRBJ2-5; the match to TRBD1 covers 7 bases. This CDR3 contains 14 residues. Trimming cost V 6 bases and J 1 base; bases outside gene matches: 5. Germline assignment: CDR1 MNHEY and CDR2 SMNVEV (reference sequence). CDR3 DNA: TGTGCCAGCAGCTCTCGGGACAGCCAAGAGACCCAGTACTTC. Its translation: CASSSRDSQETQYF.

The V and J genes are TRBV10-1 and TRBJ1-5; D is ambiguous. V lost 8 bases, J lost 5 bases, and 10 bases lay in between. This CDR3 contains 12 residues. Germline CDR1 and CDR2: WNHNN and SYGVQD (reference sequence). The CDR3: CASGIGDQPQHF. The CDR3, as DNA: TGCGCCAGCGGTATCGGGGATCAGCCCCAGCATTTT.

The rearrangement uses TRBV5-1 and TRBJ2-7, with 9 bases identical to TRBD1. With V trimmed by 4 bases and J by 5 bases, 7 bases remained unmatched. This CDR3 contains 14 residues. Germline V gene sequence: CDR1 SGHRS, CDR2 YFSETQ. The CDR3 nucleotides read TGCGCCAGCAGCCTCCGGGACAGGGCCCACGAGCAGTACTTC. Residues: CASSLRDRAHEQYF.

The V and J genes are TRBV7-8 and TRBJ2-1; 7 positions match TRBD1. Germline V gene sequence: CDR1 SGHVS, CDR2 FQNEAQ. CDR3 length: 17 amino acids. V shed 5 bases, J shed 0 bases, and the junction held 10 bases outside the gene matches. CDR3: CASSRGGALLSYNEQFF. In DNA, the CDR3 is TGTGCCAGCAGCCGAGGGGGCGCCCTGCTCTCCTACAATGAGCAGTTCTTC.

V usage is TRBV5-1 and J usage is TRBJ2-5; 10 bases are a match to TRBD1. The length of the CDR3 is 13 residues. The V segment lost 0 bases and the J segment 13 bases; nucleotides outside the gene matches: 6. The germline V gene encodes CDR1 SGHRS and CDR2 YFSETQ. The CDR3 nucleotides are TGCGCCAGCAGCTTGGGGGACAGGGGTCCGAGGTACTTC. This codes for CASSLGDRGPRYF.

The chain employs TRBV5-6 and TRBJ2-2; 10 nucleotides line up with TRBD1. Germline V gives CDR1 SGHDT, CDR2 YYEEEE. J lost 5 bases, V lost 2 bases, and 6 bases had no gene match. This CDR3 has 16 amino acids. For the CDR3, the DNA is TGTGCCAGCAGCTTACCTGGACAGGGGGTTACCGGGGAGCTGTTTTTT. Its protein product is CASSLPGQGVTGELFF.

The chain employs TRBV28 and TRBJ2-2, with TRBD1 matching over 7 bases. The CDR3 loop spans 16 amino acids. V lost 8 bases to trimming and J lost 2 bases; unmatched junction nucleotides: 11. From germline, CDR1 is MDHEN and CDR2 SYDVKM. CDR3: CASLPLTGRNTGELFF. The CDR3 coding sequence is TGTGCCAGCCTCCCACTGACAGGGAGAAACACCGGGGAGCTGTTTTTT.

The gene calls are TRBV7-2 and TRBJ2-1; D unclear. CDR3 length: 13 amino acids. Per the germline V gene, CDR1 is SGHTA and CDR2 is FQGNSA. Deletions cut 1 base from V and 4 bases from J, with 5 bases between. In DNA, the CDR3 is TGTGCCAGCAGCTTAGGTTTATACAATGAGCAGTTCTTC. It translates to CASSLGLYNEQFF.

This chain connects TRBV4-3 to TRBJ2-7; tentative D call: TRBD1 (6 bases). Deletions cut 4 bases from V and 3 bases from J, with 13 bases between. The V gene's germline CDR1 is LGHNA and CDR2 YSLEER. This CDR3 is 14 amino acids long. The CDR3 spells CASSPDRDFYEQYF. The CDR3 coding sequence is TGCGCCAGCAGCCCGGACAGAGACTTCTACGAGCAGTACTTC.

The CDR3 protein is CASSRQGNNEQFF. The CDR3 DNA reads as TGTGCCAGCAGTCGACAGGGTAACAATGAGCAGTTCTTC. The chain recombines TRBV3-1 (or the pseudogene TRBV3-2) with TRBJ2-1, with 7 nucleotides matching TRBD1. Trimming took 6 bases from V and 5 from J; bases not matched to a gene: 4. Germline V CDR1 and CDR2: LGHDT, YNNKEL (reference sequence). The CDR3 totals 13 residues.

Concerning this clone itself: At one end the junction does not follow the germline gene, possibly because of a read error. The V call is TRBV7-3, the J call TRBJ1-1; 7 bases are a match to TRBD1. The CDR3 has 13 residues. The germline V gene encodes CDR1 SGHTA and CDR2 FQGTGA. The CDR3 DNA sequence: TGTGCCAGCAGCCTAACAGGGGTTACTGAAGCTTTCTTT. It specifies CASSLTGVTEAFF.

This clone has just one count. The V gene is TRBV13, the J gene TRBJ2-3; tentative D call: TRBD1 (5 bases). The V and J ends lost 1 base and 0 bases respectively, with 8 bases between them. The germline V gene has CDR1 PRHDT and CDR2 FYEKMQ (reference sequence). The CDR3 contains 15 residues. CDR3 protein: CASSLATGSTDTQYF. In DNA form, the CDR3 reads TGTGCCAGCAGCTTAGCTACAGGTAGCACAGATACGCAGTATTTT.

The genes are TRBV20-1 and TRBJ1-1; D unresolved. CDR3 length equals 11 residues. Germline CDR1 reads DFQATT; CDR2 reads SNEGSKA (reference sequence). The V end lost 5 bases, the J end lost 11 bases, and 15 bases lay between the germline ends. Written as DNA, the CDR3 is TGCAGTGCTTCGACATATCTAAATGCTTTCTTT. Translated: CSASTYLNAFF.

The CDR3 region has the DNA TGTGCCAGCAGTTTACTCGGGAGGGCCAATGAGCAGTTCTTC. Translation gives CASSLLGRANEQFF. V gene TRBV28 combines with J gene TRBJ2-1; TRBD2 agrees at 8 bases. Germline CDR1 MDHEN, CDR2 SYDVKM. This CDR3 contains 14 residues. Unmatched junction bases numbered 3, after V lost 2 bases and J lost 6 bases.